The source of this T cell receptor (beta chain) is a study of blood T cell repertoires in COVID-19 (TCRdb year 2020). Describing the broader study: The collaborator samples originated in the United States, Italy and Spain and spanned the acute and convalescent phases of COVID-19. The material from the prospective study consisted of cDNA or gDNA derived from T cells, B-cell-depleted T cells, or PBMCs. Subjects who had been exposed to COVID-19, were actively infected with it, or had recovered from it provided the deeply sampled blood TCRbeta repertoires that made up the dataset. The repertoires were made available in a free public database intended to serve as a resource for research on the immune response to SARS-CoV-2. The samples were drawn from the first 160 participants of the ongoing ImmuneRACE study and from some 1,300 subjects provided by 6 global collaborators. A de-identified subject ID, COVID-19 status, age in years and sex were almost always included in the sample metadata. Where available, HLA class I and class II types were taken from metadata supplied by the sample provider and were not determined by assay-based typing.

Findings and caveats that apply to the study as a whole: How much clinical and demographic metadata was included differed by source and by participant, and the metadata was provided uncurated.

TCRbeta CDR3 regions were amplified from genomic DNA by means of the immunoSEQ Assay, a bias-controlled multiplex PCR. The study's processing was this. Within the assay, amplification of reference gene primers was used to estimate how many nucleated cells each sample contained. Sequence reads were collapsed and filtered to measure the absolute abundance of every unique TCRbeta CDR3 rearrangement. For each sample, productive Simpson clonality was calculated as the square root of Simpson's diversity index across productive rearrangements. TCRdb retrieved this table from immuneACCESS and kept in-frame rearrangements only. Not all clones are present; in checked studies, unresolved V genes account for under half, and no reason is known for the remainder. V, J and clone size are taken as reported in that table, and D and trimming were inferred from the DNA itself. For this sample the table gives under 75,000 clones, of which about 91% were detected only once. About a fifth of the sample lies in the top ten.

A word on this clone: Which antigen it targets is not known. No much larger clonotype is one base removed from it; base qualities were not supplied.

From the germline V gene (reference sequence), CDR1 is DFQATT and CDR2 is SNEGSKA. Including cysteine and phenylalanine, the CDR3 has 17 amino acids. Here the CDR3 DNA is all that survives: 51 bases in frame from base 1. V is trimmed back by 3 bases and J by 0 bases, and the junction contains 9 bases that no gene match accounts for. Collaborating institutions collected whole blood in K2EDTA tubes following their own protocols. For TCRbeta analysis, collaborator samples were shipped as frozen whole blood, as isolated PBMCs, or as DNA extracted from either sample type. Sequencing used peripheral blood. The chain employs TRBV20-1 and TRBJ2-5; 11 bases in the middle match TRBD2. The TCR originated in a woman of 80 years or more with active COVID-19. In nucleotides, the sequence is TGCAGTGCTAGTCCCGCTAGCGGGGGGTCTCACCAAGAGACCCAGTACTTC. Its coded protein is CSASPASGGSHQETQYF.